This T cell receptor (beta chain) was obtained from a study of T-cell memory formation after mild COVID-19. Broader study findings: Clones which contracted sat mainly in CM and EM if CD4+, and in EMRA if CD8+.

The CDR3 runs to 15 residues. Germline CDR1 is SGHDN and CDR2 is FVKESK. Losses at the gene ends were 4 bases for V and 8 bases for J; bases not matched to a gene: 10. This clonotype showed up just once. Its antigen remains unknown. TCRdb re-called the 5' RACE reads through MiXCR, storing one row per CDR3 protein. There are roughly 580,000 distinct CDR3 sequences in the sample; approximately 19% occur only once, and around 12% lies in the top ten. This TCR was sampled from an adult woman who had mild COVID-19 (a few samples of this study predate the infection). Cell type and time point are not known. The sequenced sample consisted of PBMCs or a T cell subset sorted from them (not recorded which). This chain uses TRBV14 with TRBJ1-2; 10 bases map to TRBD1. CDR3 sequence reads: CASSLRQGAVRGYTF. For the CDR3, the DNA is TGTGCCAGCAGCCTAAGACAGGGGGCAGTGAGAGGCTACACCTTC.